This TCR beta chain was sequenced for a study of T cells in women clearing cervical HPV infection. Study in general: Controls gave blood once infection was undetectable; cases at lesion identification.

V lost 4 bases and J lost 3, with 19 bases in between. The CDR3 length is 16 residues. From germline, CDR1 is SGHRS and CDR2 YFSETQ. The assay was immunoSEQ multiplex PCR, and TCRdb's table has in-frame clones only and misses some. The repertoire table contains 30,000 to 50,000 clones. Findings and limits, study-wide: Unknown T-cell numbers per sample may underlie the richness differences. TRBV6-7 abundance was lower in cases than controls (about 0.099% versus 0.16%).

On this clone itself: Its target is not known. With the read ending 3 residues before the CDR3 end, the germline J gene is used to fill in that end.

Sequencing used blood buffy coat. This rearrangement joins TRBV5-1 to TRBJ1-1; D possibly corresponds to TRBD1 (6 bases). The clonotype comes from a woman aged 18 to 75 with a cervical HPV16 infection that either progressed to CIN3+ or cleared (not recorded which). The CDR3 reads CASSDGQYVGDTEAFF. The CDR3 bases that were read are TGCGCCAGCAGCGACGGACAGTATGTGGGGGACACTGAA.